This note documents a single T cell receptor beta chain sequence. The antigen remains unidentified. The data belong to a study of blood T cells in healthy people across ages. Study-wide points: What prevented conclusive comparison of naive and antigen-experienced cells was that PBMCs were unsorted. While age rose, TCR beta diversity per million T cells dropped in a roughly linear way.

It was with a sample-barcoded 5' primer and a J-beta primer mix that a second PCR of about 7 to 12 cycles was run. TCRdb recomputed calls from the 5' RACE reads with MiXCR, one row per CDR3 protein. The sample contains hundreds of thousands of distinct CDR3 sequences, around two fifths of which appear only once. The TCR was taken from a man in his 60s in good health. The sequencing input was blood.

Here the CDR3 DNA reads TGTGCCAGCAGTTTCGGGACAGGGGTTAATCAGCCCCAGCATTTT. It codes for CASSFGTGVNQPQHF. V and J are TRBV28 and TRBJ1-5, with 10 nucleotides matching TRBD1. From germline, CDR1 is MDHEN and CDR2 SYDVKM. This CDR3 comprises 15 residues. The V and J ends lost 3 bases and 4 bases, in that order; junction bases with no gene match: 3. The full variable domain, with the rest looked up from reference TRBV28 and TRBJ1-5, is DVKVTQSSRYLVKRTGEKVFLECVQDMDHENMFWYRQDPGLGLRLIYFSYDVKMKEKGDIPEGYSVSREKKERFSLILESASTNQTSMYLCASSFGTGVNQPQHFGDGTRLSIL.